This TCR beta chain was retrieved from a study of cytomegalovirus exposure and HLA in healthy donors. The study, taken as a whole, reports: Clonal expansion was found to be greater in HLA-associated TCR beta chains than in equally common others in a later analysis. In a later analysis, TCR association rates varied by HLA locus: DRB1 most, HLA-C fewest.

Regarding donors, all were healthy bone marrow donors. The study sampled nominally healthy donors, though unrecorded immune exposures were likely. In the case of this clone: What it binds is not known.

Both 60 Vbeta primers and 13 Jbeta primers went into the PCR. The data were produced by immunoSEQ multiplex PCR, yet TCRdb's version contains in-frame clones alone and is incomplete. The sample includes about 190,000 clones, around 90% of them seen just once. J was trimmed by 1 base and V by 3 bases; bases with no gene match: 9. This CDR3 is 16 amino acids long. Germline CDR1 and CDR2: SGHNT and YYREEE (reference sequence). The sequence was obtained from a boy aged 2 to 10 in good health and CMV-seronegative. The sample taken for sequencing was PBMCs. The chain is built from TRBV5-4 and TRBJ2-7; 8 bases fit TRBD1. The CDR3 region is CASSSPGTGRSYEQYF. The DNA for the CDR3 is TGTGCCAGCAGCTCGCCCGGGACAGGCCGATCCTACGAGCAGTACTTC.